A selection of T cell receptor beta chains follows, all from one sample in a study of CD8 T cells in Susac syndrome. TCRdb re-derived calls from the immunoSEQ multiplex PCR reads in MiXCR, one entry per CDR3 protein. The data contain about 130,000 distinct CDR3 sequences, about 95% of them singletons. Sequencing was carried out using CD4+ T cells from PBMCs. These receptors originate from a human donor in good health. CDR3s include the opening cysteine and the closing phenylalanine or tryptophan. A D gene is named only where the DNA matches it firmly. Only part of the rows carry a size: once, few, many, or a class if the clone is expanded.

D	V	size	J	CDR3	DNA
TRBD1	TRBV6-2/TRBV6-3	NA	TRBJ2-7	CASSNRGRTYEQYF	TGTGCCAGCAGTAACAGGGGACGGACCTACGAGCAGTACTTC
NA	TRBV29-1	NA	TRBJ2-3	CSVEGRRTDTQYF	TGCAGCGTTGAGGGACGCCGCACAGATACGCAGTATTTT
NA	TRBV30	NA	TRBJ1-2	CAWFRRLSYGYTF	TGTGCCTGGTTCCGCCGTCTCTCCTATGGCTACACCTTC
NA	TRBV5-4	NA	TRBJ1-1	CTSRRDAEAFF	TGTACCAGCCGGCGGGACGCTGAAGCTTTCTTT
NA	TRBV18	NA	TRBJ2-5	CASSPSLETQYF	TGTGCCAGCTCACCCTCGTTGGAGACCCAGTACTTC
TRBD2	TRBV7-2	NA	TRBJ2-2	CASSLGLAGGNTGELFF	TGTGCCAGCAGCTTGGGGCTGGCGGGAGGGAACACCGGGGAGCTGTTTTTT
TRBD1	TRBV7-2	NA	TRBJ2-5	CASSPDRGLQETQYF	TGTGCCAGCAGCCCGGACAGGGGGCTTCAAGAGACCCAGTACTTC
NA	TRBV20-1	NA	TRBJ2-7	CSAPPQGPPYEQYF	TGCAGTGCCCCCCCACAGGGTCCCCCCTACGAGCAGTACTTC
NA	TRBV9	NA	TRBJ2-3	CASSVDSKGTDTQYF	TGTGCCAGCAGCGTAGACAGTAAAGGCACAGATACGCAGTATTTT
NA	TRBV10-3	NA	TRBJ2-5	CAISEGAGSTQYF	TGTGCCATCAGTGAAGGGGCAGGGTCGACCCAGTACTTC
TRBD2	TRBV29-1	NA	TRBJ2-5	CSVGRGAETQYF	TGCAGCGTTGGGCGGGGGGCAGAGACCCAGTACTTC
NA	TRBV3-1	once	TRBJ2-3	CASSQGTGRADTQYF	TGTGCCAGCAGCCAAGGGACAGGGAGGGCAGATACGCAGTATTTT
NA	TRBV28	NA	TRBJ2-1	CASSPPVEGGEQFF	TGTGCCAGCAGTCCTCCCGTGGAGGGAGGTGAGCAGTTCTTC
NA	TRBV5-6	NA	TRBJ2-2	CASSRLAPRTGELFF	TGTGCCAGCAGCCGACTGGCCCCGAGGACCGGGGAGCTGTTTTTT
NA	TRBV19	NA	TRBJ2-7	CASRRIRSSVDEQYF	TGTGCCAGTAGAAGGATTAGGAGCTCCGTGGACGAGCAGTACTTC
TRBD1	TRBV2	NA	TRBJ1-2	CASRGDRGYGYTF	TGTGCCAGCAGGGGCGACAGGGGCTATGGCTACACCTTC
TRBD1	TRBV20-1	NA	TRBJ2-2	CSAPTGLDTGELFF	TGCAGTGCTCCGACAGGGTTGGACACCGGGGAGCTGTTTTTT
NA	TRBV20-1	NA	TRBJ1-5	CSARDDRQAQHF	TGCAGTGCTAGAGATGATAGGCAAGCCCAGCATTTT
NA	TRBV3-1	NA	TRBJ2-7	CASSQASTSYEQYF	TGTGCCAGCAGCCAAGCCTCCACTAGCTACGAGCAGTACTTC
TRBD2	TRBV18	NA	TRBJ2-7	CASSPGLDSYEQYF	TGTGCCAGCTCACCGGGACTAGATTCCTACGAGCAGTACTTC
NA	TRBV4-1	once	TRBJ2-1	CASSPTAAGPPYNEQFF	TGCGCCAGCAGCCCCACCGCCGCGGGTCCTCCCTACAATGAGCAGTTCTTC
TRBD1	TRBV3-1	NA	TRBJ1-4	CASSRNTRGYYGKLFF	TGTGCCAGCAGCCGGAATACCAGGGGGTATTATGGAAAACTGTTTTTT
NA	TRBV2	NA	TRBJ1-5	CASSQQGGNQPQHF	TGTGCCAGCAGTCAACAGGGAGGCAATCAGCCCCAGCATTTT
NA	TRBV7-9	NA	TRBJ2-1	CASSSDGSYNEQFF	TGTGCCAGCAGCTCGGACGGATCCTACAATGAGCAGTTCTTC
NA	TRBV7-9	NA	TRBJ1-1	CASSFRTFNTEAFF	TGTGCCAGCAGCTTTAGGACCTTCAACACTGAAGCTTTCTTT
NA	TRBV7-2	NA	TRBJ1-1	CASSLAGPGTNTEAFF	TGTGCCAGCAGCTTAGCCGGTCCCGGGACGAACACTGAAGCTTTCTTT
NA	TRBV11-2	NA	TRBJ1-2	CASSLGGRSTF	TGTGCCAGCAGCCTGGGGGGGCGCAGCACCTTC
NA	TRBV5-1	NA	TRBJ2-1	CASSPSPGAANEQFF	TGCGCCAGCAGCCCCTCCCCCGGGGCAGCGAATGAGCAGTTCTTC
NA	TRBV25-1	NA	TRBJ2-7	CASSESPVYEQYF	TGTGCCAGCAGTGAATCCCCAGTCTACGAGCAGTACTTC
NA	TRBV15	NA	TRBJ2-4	CATSIPGLPEDIQYF	TGTGCCACCAGCATACCCGGATTACCGGAGGACATTCAGTACTTC
TRBD2	TRBV7-9	once	TRBJ2-3	CASRPRTSGTDTQYF	TGTGCCAGCCGCCCGAGGACTAGCGGCACAGATACGCAGTATTTT
TRBD2	TRBV12-3/TRBV12-4	NA	TRBJ2-4	CASSPSRGTKNIQYF	TGTGCCAGCAGCCCCTCGCGGGGGACCAAAAACATTCAGTACTTC
NA	TRBV19	NA	TRBJ1-5	CASSSSFSTQPQHF	TGTGCCAGTAGTTCGTCCTTTTCTACACAGCCCCAGCATTTT
TRBD2	TRBV5-6	NA	TRBJ2-7	CASSLGLAGGTYEQYF	TGTGCCAGCAGCTTGGGACTAGCGGGAGGTACCTACGAGCAGTACTTC
NA	TRBV18	NA	TRBJ1-2	CASSRNSGSYGYTF	TGTGCCAGCTCACGTAACTCGGGATCCTATGGCTACACCTTC
NA	TRBV12-3/TRBV12-4	NA	TRBJ1-4	CASSLSGSNEKLFF	TGTGCCAGCAGTTTGTCGGGGTCTAATGAAAAACTGTTTTTT
TRBD1	TRBV11-2	NA	TRBJ1-2	CASSLSSAGTGSYGYTF	TGTGCCAGCAGCTTATCCTCGGCCGGGACAGGTTCCTATGGCTACACCTTC
TRBD1	TRBV5-1	NA	TRBJ2-7	CASRGTATYEQYF	TGCGCCAGCAGAGGGACAGCCACCTACGAGCAGTACTTC
TRBD2	TRBV29-1	NA	TRBJ2-1	CSVPGLAGGLNEQFF	TGCAGCGTTCCAGGACTAGCGGGAGGGCTGAATGAGCAGTTCTTC
TRBD2	TRBV19	NA	TRBJ2-3	CASSRTSGRSTDTQYF	TGTGCCAGTAGTAGGACTAGCGGGAGGAGCACAGATACGCAGTATTTT
NA	TRBV7-2	NA	TRBJ2-4	CASSLDSKNIQYF	TGTGCCAGCAGTTTGGACAGTAAAAACATTCAGTACTTC
TRBD2	TRBV3-1	once	TRBJ2-1	CASSFGASGGRQFF	TGTGCCAGCAGCTTCGGGGCTAGCGGGGGGCGGCAGTTCTTC
NA	TRBV6-5	NA	TRBJ2-7	CASSYYSGAYEQYF	TGTGCCAGCAGTTACTATAGCGGAGCATACGAGCAGTACTTC
NA	TRBV6-6	NA	TRBJ2-1	CASSYSSYNEQFF	TGTGCCAGCAGTTACAGCTCCTACAATGAGCAGTTCTTC
NA	TRBV28	NA	TRBJ2-1	CASNSGSSYNEQFF	TGTGCCAGCAACAGTGGAAGCTCCTACAATGAGCAGTTCTTC
NA	TRBV7-8	once	TRBJ1-1	CASSLAGVSSRAFF	TGTGCCAGCAGCTTAGCCGGGGTCTCCAGTAGGGCTTTCTTT
NA	TRBV5-1	few	TRBJ1-1	CASSPRGDKGTEAFF	TGCGCCAGCAGCCCGAGGGGGGACAAAGGCACTGAAGCTTTCTTT
TRBD2	TRBV28	NA	TRBJ2-3	CASSLSRGGQDTQYF	TGTGCCAGCAGTTTATCACGCGGGGGTCAAGATACGCAGTATTTT
TRBD2	TRBV7-2	NA	TRBJ2-7	CASSRGQGLAVYF	TGTGCCAGCAGCCGCGGACAGGGACTAGCGGTGTACTTC
NA	TRBV18	NA	TRBJ1-1	CASSPLQGLDTEAFF	TGTGCCAGCTCACCCCTTCAGGGGCTGGACACTGAAGCTTTCTTT
NA	TRBV28	NA	TRBJ2-7	CASRSTAEQYF	TGTGCCAGCCGATCAACAGCAGAGCAGTACTTC
NA	TRBV5-1	NA	TRBJ1-2	CASSLEVSLNYGYTF	TGCGCCAGCAGCTTGGAGGTTTCACTTAACTATGGCTACACCTTC